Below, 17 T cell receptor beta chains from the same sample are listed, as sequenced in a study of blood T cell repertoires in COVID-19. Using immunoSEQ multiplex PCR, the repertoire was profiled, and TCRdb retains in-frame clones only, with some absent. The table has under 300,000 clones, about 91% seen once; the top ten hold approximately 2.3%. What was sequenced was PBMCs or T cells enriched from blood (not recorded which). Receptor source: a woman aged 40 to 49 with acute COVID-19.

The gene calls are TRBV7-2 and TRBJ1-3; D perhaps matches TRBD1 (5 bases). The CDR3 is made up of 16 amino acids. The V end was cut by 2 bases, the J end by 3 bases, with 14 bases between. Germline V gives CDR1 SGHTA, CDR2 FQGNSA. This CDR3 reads CASSLRGLRGGNTIYF. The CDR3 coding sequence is TGTGCCAGCAGCTTAAGGGGTTTAAGGGGTGGAAACACCATATATTTT.

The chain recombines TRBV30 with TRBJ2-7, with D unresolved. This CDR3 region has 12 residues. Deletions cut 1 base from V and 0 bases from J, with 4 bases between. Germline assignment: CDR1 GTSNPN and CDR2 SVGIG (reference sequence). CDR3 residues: CAWSASSYEQYF. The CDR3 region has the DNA TGTGCCTGGAGTGCCAGCTCCTACGAGCAGTACTTC.

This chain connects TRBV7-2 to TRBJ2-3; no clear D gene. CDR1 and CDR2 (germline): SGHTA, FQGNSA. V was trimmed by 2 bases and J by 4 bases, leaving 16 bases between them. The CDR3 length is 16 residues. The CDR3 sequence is CASSLFPRMGADTQYF. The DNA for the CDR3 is TGTGCCAGCAGCTTATTCCCCCGAATGGGCGCAGATACGCAGTATTTT.

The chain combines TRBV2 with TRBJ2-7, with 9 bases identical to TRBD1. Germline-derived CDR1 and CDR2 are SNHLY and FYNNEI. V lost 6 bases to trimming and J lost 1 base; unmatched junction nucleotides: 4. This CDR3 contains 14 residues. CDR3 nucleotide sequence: TGTGCCAGCAGGACCGGGACAGGGTCCTACGAGCAGTACTTC. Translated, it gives CASRTGTGSYEQYF.

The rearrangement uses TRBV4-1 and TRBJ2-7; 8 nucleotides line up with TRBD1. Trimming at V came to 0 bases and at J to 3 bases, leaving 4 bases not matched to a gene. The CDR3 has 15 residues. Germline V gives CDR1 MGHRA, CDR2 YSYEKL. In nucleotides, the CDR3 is TGCGCCAGCAGCCAAGATGCAGGGGGCGACTACGAGCAGTACTTC. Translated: CASSQDAGGDYEQYF.

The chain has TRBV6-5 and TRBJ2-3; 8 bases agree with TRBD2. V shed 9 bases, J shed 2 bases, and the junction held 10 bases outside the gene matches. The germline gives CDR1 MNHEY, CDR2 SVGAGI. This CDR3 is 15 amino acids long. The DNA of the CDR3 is TGTGCCAGTCTTGGCGTAGCGGGGTACACAGATACGCAGTATTTT. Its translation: CASLGVAGYTDTQYF.

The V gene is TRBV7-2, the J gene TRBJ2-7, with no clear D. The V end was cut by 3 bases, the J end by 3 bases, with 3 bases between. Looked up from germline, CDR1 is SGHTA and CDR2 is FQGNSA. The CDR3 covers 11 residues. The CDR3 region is CASSFFYEQYF. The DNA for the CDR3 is TGTGCCAGCAGCTTCTTCTACGAGCAGTACTTC.

The CDR3 DNA sequence: TGCGCCAGCAGTCGGCGGACAGAAGATTACGAGCAGTACGTC. It codes for CASSRRTEDYEQYV. V usage is TRBV23-1 and J usage is TRBJ2-7; TRBD1 is a possible D gene (6 bases). TRBV23-1 is given ORF status, its function remaining uncertain. V was trimmed by 4 bases and J by 4 bases, leaving 14 bases between them. CDR3 length equals 14 residues.

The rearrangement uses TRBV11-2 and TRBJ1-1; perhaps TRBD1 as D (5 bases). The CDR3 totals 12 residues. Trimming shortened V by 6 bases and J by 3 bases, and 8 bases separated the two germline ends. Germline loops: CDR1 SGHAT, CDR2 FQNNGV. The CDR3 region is CASSGHYTEAFF. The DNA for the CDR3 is TGTGCCAGCAGTGGACACTACACTGAAGCTTTCTTT. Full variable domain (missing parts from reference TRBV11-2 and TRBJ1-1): EAGVAQSPRYKIIEKRQSVAFWCNPISGHATLYWYQQILGQGPKLLIQFQNNGVVDDSQLPKDRFSAERLKGVDSTLKIQPAKLEDSAVYLCASSGHYTEAFFGQGTRLTVV.

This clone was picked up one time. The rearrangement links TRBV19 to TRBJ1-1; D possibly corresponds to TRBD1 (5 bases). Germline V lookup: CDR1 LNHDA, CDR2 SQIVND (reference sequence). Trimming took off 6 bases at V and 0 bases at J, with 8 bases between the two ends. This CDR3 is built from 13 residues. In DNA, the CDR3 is TGTGCCAGTAGCCGGGGGTTGAACACTGAAGCTTTCTTT. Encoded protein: CASSRGLNTEAFF.

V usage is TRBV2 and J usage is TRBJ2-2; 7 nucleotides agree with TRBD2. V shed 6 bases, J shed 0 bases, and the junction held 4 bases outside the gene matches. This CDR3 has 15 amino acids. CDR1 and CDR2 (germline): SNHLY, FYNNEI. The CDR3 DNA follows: TGTGCCAGCAGCGTACTAGCGACGAACACCGGGGAGCTGTTTTTT. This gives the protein CASSVLATNTGELFF.

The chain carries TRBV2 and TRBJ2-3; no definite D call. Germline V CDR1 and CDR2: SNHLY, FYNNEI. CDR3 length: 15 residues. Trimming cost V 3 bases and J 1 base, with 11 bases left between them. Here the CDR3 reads CASSDPGLGTDTQYF. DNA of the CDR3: TGTGCCAGCAGTGATCCCGGCCTAGGCACAGATACGCAGTATTTT.

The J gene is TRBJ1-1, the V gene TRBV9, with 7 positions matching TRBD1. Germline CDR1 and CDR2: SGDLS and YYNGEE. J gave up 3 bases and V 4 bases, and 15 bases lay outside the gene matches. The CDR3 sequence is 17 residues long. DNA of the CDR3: TGTGCCAGCAGCTTGACCCGGGACAGCACTGGGGACACTGAAGCTTTCTTT. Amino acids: CASSLTRDSTGDTEAFF. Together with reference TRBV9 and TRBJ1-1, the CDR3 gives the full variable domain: DSGVTQTPKHLITATGQRVTLRCSPRSGDLSVYWYQQSLDQGLQFLIQYYNGEERAKGNILERFSAQQFPDLHSELNLSSLELGDSALYFCASSLTRDSTGDTEAFFGQGTRLTVV.

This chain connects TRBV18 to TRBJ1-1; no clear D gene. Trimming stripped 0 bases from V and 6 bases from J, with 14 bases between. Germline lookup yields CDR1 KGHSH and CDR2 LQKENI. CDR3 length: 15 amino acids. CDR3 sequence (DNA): TGTGCCAGCTCACCACCCTCGCGTGTATCACCTGAAGCTTTCTTT. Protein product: CASSPPSRVSPEAFF. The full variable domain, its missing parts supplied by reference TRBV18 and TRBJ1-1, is NAGVMQNPRHLVRRRGQEARLRCSPMKGHSHVYWYRQLPEEGLKFMVYLQKENIIDESGMPKERFSAEFPKEGPSILRIQQVVRGDSAAYFCASSPPSRVSPEAFFGQGTRLTVV.

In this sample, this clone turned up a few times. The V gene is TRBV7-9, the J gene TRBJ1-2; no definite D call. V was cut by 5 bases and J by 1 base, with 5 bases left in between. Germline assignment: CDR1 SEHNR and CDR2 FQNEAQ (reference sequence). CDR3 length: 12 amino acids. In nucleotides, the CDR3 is TGTGCCAGCAGCGCGGGTAACTATGGCTACACCTTC. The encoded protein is CASSAGNYGYTF.

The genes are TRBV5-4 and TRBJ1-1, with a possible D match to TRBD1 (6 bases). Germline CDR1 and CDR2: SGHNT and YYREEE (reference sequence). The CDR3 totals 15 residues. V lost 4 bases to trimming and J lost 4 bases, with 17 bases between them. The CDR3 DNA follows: TGTGCCAGCAGCGATAACCAGGGGTTCGGCACTGAAGCTTTCTTT. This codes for CASSDNQGFGTEAFF. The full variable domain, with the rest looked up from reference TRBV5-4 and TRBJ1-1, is ETGVTQSPTHLIKTRGQQVTLRCSSQSGHNTVSWYQQALGQGPQFIFQYYREEENGRGNFPPRFSGLQFPNYSSELNVNALELDDSALYLCASSDNQGFGTEAFFGQGTRLTVV.

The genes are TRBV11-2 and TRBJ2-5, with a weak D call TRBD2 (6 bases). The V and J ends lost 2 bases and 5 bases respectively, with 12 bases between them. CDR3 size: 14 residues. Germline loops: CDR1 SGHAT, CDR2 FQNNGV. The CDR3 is CASSLRLRGETQYF. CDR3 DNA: TGTGCCAGCAGCTTAAGGCTCCGGGGGGAGACCCAGTACTTC.